This T cell receptor (beta chain) came from a study of CD8+CD57+ T cells in acquired aplastic anemia. Study overall: Mean yield of DNA from sorted CD4+ and CD8+ cells was 3 to 3.5 ug. Findings of the study overall: Overlapping CD8+ CDR3 repertoires of patients and controls contained roughly 29 shared sequences.

Patients sequenced had flow cytometry evidence of CD8+CD57+ cell expansion. Each patient had severe acquired aplastic anemia. Blood came from patients not yet given any therapy. Turning to this clonotype: Its antigen is undetermined.

Template material for TCR beta VDJ and CDR3 profiling consisted of genomic DNA. MiXCR was run by TCRdb on the reads, yielding one entry per CDR3 protein. The sample includes 75,000 to 80,000 distinct CDR3 sequences, approximately 70% of them seen just once. This CDR3 is 14 amino acids long. The germline gives CDR1 SNHLY, CDR2 FYNNEI. J gave up 5 bases and V 6 bases, and 6 bases lay outside the gene matches. The chain recombines TRBV2 with TRBJ1-5; TRBD1 agrees at 8 bases. The receptor's source is a human donor with aplastic anemia. Sequencing was done on a sample of sorted CD4+, CD8+, or CD8+CD57+ T cells (not recorded which) from PBMCs. CDR3 loop: CASSAGQGHQPQHF. CDR3 DNA: TGTGCCAGCAGCGCCGGACAGGGACATCAGCCCCAGCATTTT.